This T cell receptor (beta chain) was recovered during a study of beta chain features in type 1 diabetes. The V gene's germline CDR1 is SEHNR and CDR2 FQNEAQ (reference sequence). V dropped 3 bases and J dropped 3; count of bases not matched to a gene: 7. The CDR3 spans 16 residues. The investigators reverse transcribed all of the isolated RNA, so they sequenced expressed TCRB transcripts. The study sequenced naive, central memory and regulatory T cell samples to an average of about 3.8 million reads. The method was immunoSEQ multiplex PCR; TCRdb's version includes in-frame clones alone and lacks a portion of them. This sample has a few hundred thousand clones, with around 15% found just once.

This chain connects TRBV7-9 to TRBJ1-5, with 8 bases fitting TRBD1. The receptor comes from a woman aged 18-29 years in good health. Sample: naive CD4+ T cells from blood. CDR3 DNA: TGTGCCAGCAGCTTTGGACAGGGAACCCTCAATCAGCCCCAGCATTTT. Residues: CASSFGQGTLNQPQHF.